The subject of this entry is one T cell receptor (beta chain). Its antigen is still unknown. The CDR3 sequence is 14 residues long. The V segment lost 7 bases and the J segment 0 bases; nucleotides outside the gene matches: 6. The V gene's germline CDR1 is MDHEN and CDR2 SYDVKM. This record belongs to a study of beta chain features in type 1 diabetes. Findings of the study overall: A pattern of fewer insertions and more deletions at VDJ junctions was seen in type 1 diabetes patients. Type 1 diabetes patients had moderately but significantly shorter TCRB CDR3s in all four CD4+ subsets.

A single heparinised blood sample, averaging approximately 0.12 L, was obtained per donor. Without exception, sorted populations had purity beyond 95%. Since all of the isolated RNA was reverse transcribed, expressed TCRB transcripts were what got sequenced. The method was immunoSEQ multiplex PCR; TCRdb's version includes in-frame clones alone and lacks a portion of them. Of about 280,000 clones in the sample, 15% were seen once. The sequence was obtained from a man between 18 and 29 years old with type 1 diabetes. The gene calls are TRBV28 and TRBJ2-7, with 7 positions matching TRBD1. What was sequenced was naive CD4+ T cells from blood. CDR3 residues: CASIPGQISYEQYF. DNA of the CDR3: TGTGCCAGCATACCGGGACAGATCTCCTACGAGCAGTACTTC.